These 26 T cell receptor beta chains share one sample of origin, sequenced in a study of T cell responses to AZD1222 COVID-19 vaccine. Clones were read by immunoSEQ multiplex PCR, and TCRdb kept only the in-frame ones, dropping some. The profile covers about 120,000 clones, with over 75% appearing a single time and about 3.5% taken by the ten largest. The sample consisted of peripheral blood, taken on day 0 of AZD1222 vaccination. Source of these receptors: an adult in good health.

In DNA form, the CDR3 reads TGTGCCACCAGCAGAGATCACCGGGCCACTCATGGGAGGTACTATGGCTACACCTTC. Its translation is CATSRDHRATHGRYYGYTF. The chain recombines TRBV15 with TRBJ1-2; D is unclear. The V gene lost 0 bases and the J gene lost 3 bases, with 23 bases spanning the gap. The CDR3 spans 19 residues. Per germline, CDR1 LNHNV and CDR2 YYDKDF (reference sequence). Supplemented by reference TRBV15 and TRBJ1-2, the full variable domain reads DAMVIQNPRYQVTQFGKPVTLSCSQTLNHNVMYWYQQKSSQAPKLLFHYYDKDFNNEADTPDNFQSRRPNTSFCFLDIRSPGLGDTAMYLCATSRDHRATHGRYYGYTFGSGTRLTVV.

CDR3 sequence (DNA): TGTGCCAGCAGCCAAGAGCTGGGTTGGCGAGCTTTCTTT. The encoded protein is CASSQELGWRAFF. The rearrangement joins TRBV3-1 (or the pseudogene TRBV3-2) to TRBJ1-1; no clear D. Looked up from germline, CDR1 is LGHDT and CDR2 is YNNKEL (reference sequence). This CDR3 is built from 13 residues. Between the trimmed V and J ends, which lost 0 bases and 10 bases, there was a span of 12 bases.

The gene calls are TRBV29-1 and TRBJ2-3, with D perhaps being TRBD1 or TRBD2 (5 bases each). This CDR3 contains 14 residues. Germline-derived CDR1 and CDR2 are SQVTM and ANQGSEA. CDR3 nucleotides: TGCGCGGGCCTGTGGGGCTCCTACACAGATACGCAGTATTTT. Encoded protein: CAGLWGSYTDTQYF.

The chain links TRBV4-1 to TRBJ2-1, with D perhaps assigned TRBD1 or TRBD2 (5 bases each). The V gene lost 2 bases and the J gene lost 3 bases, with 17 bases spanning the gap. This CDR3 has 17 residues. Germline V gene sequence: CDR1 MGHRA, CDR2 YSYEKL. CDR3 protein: CASSQTRGRNFYNEQFF. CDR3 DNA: TGCGCCAGCAGCCAAACTCGGGGACGGAACTTCTACAATGAGCAGTTCTTC.

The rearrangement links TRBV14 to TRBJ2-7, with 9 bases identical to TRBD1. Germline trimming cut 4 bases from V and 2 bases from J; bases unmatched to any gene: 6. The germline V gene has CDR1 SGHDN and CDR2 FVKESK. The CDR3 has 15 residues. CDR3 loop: CASSLSGQGTYEQYF. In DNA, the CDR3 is TGTGCCAGCAGCCTCTCGGGACAGGGAACCTACGAGCAGTACTTC.

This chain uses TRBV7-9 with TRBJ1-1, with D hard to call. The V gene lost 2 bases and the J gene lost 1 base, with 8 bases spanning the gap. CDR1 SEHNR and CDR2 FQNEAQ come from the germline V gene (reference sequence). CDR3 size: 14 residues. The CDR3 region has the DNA TGTGCCAGCAGCTTAAAGGGTGGGAACACTGAAGCTTTCTTT. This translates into CASSLKGGNTEAFF.

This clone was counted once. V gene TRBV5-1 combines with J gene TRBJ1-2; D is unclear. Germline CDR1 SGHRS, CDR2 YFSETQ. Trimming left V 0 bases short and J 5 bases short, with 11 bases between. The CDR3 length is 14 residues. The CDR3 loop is CASSLDGPPYGYTF. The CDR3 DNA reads TGCGCCAGCAGCTTGGATGGCCCACCGTATGGCTACACCTTC.

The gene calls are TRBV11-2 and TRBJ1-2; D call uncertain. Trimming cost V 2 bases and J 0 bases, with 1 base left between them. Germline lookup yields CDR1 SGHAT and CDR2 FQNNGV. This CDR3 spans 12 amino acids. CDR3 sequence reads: CASSLTNYGYTF. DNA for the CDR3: TGTGCCAGCAGCTTAACTAACTATGGCTACACCTTC.

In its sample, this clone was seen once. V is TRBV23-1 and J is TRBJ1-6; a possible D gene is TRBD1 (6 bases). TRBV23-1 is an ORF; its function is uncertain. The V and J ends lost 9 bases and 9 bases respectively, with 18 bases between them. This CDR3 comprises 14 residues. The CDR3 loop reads CARGRGTPSSPLHF. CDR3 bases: TGCGCCAGGGGCCGGGGGACACCGAGTTCACCCCTCCACTTT.

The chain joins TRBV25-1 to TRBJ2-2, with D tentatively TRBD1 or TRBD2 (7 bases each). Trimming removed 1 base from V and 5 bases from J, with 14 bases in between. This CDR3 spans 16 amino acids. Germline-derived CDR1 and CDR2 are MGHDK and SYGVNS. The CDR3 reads CASSEWGGGRTGELFF. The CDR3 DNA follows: TGTGCCAGCAGTGAATGGGGAGGGGGCAGGACCGGGGAGCTGTTTTTT.

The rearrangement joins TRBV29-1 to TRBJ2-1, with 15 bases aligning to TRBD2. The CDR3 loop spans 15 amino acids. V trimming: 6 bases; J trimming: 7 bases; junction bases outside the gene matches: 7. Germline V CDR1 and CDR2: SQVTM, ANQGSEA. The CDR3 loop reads CSVARTSGGANEQFF. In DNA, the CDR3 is TGCAGCGTCGCCAGGACTAGCGGGGGGGCAAATGAGCAGTTCTTC.

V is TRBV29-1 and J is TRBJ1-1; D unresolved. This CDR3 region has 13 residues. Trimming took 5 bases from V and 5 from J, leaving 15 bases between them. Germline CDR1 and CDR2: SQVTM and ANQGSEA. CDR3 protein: CSVCQDRNTEAFF. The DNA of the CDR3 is TGCAGCGTTTGCCAGGATAGAAATACTGAAGCTTTCTTT.

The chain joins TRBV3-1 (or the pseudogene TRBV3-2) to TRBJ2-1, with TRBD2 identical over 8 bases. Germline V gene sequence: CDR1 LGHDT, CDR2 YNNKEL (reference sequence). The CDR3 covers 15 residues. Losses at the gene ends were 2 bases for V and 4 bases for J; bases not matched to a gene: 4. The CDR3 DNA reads TGTGCCAGCAGCCAAATAGCGGGACTATACAATGAGCAGTTCTTC. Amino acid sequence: CASSQIAGLYNEQFF.

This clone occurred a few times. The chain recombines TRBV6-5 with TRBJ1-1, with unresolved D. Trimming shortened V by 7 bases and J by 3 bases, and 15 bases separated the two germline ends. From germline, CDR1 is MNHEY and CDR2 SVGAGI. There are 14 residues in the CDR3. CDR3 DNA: TGTGCCAGCAACCCGGTTGGGAGGGACACTGAAGCTTTCTTT. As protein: CASNPVGRDTEAFF.

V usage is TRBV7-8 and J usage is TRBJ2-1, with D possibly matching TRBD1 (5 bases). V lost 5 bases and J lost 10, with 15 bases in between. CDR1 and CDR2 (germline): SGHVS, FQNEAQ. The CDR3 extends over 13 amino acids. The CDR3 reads CASSRRQFIEQFF. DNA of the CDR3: TGTGCCAGCAGCCGCCGACAGTTCATCGAGCAGTTCTTC.

The CDR3 DNA sequence: TGTGCCACCATGGGTCCGCTTGGTCGCACTGAAGCTTTCTTT. It yields the protein CATMGPLGRTEAFF. The chain combines TRBV19 with TRBJ1-1; D ambiguous. Germline V gene sequence: CDR1 LNHDA, CDR2 SQIVND (reference sequence). CDR3 length: 14 residues. Trimming left V 10 bases short and J 4 bases short, with 19 bases between.

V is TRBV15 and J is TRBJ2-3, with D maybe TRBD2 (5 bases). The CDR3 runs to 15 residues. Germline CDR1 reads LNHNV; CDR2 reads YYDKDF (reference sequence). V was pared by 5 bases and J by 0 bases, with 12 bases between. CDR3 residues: CATSGGISSTDTQYF. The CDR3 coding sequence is TGTGCCACCAGCGGAGGAATTTCTAGCACAGATACGCAGTATTTT.

Here the CDR3 DNA reads TGTGCCAGCAGCAGGGGACAGTCCGGGGAGCTGTTTTTT. Its protein product is CASSRGQSGELFF. The genes are TRBV11-2 and TRBJ2-2; 7 positions match TRBD1. From germline, CDR1 is SGHAT and CDR2 FQNNGV. Germline trimming cut 5 bases from V and 6 bases from J; bases unmatched to any gene: 3. This CDR3 has 13 amino acids. Drawing the rest from reference TRBV11-2 and TRBJ2-2, the complete variable domain is EAGVAQSPRYKIIEKRQSVAFWCNPISGHATLYWYQQILGQGPKLLIQFQNNGVVDDSQLPKDRFSAERLKGVDSTLKIQPAKLEDSAVYLCASSRGQSGELFFGEGSRLTVL.

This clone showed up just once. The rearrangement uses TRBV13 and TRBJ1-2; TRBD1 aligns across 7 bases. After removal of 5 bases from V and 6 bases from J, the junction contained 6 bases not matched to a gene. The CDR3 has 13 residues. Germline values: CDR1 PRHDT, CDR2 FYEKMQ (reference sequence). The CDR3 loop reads CASSPSGTDGYTF. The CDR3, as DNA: TGTGCCAGCAGCCCTTCCGGGACAGATGGCTACACCTTC.

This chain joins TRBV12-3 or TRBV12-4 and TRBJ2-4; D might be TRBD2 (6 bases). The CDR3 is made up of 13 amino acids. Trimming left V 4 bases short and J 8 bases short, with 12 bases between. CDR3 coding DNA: TGTGCCAGCAGTTATTCAGGAGGGGACATTCAGTACTTC. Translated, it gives CASSYSGGDIQYF.

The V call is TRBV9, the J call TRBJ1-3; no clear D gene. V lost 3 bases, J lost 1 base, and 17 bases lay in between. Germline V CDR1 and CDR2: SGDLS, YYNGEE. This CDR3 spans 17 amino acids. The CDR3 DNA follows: TGTGCCAGCAGCGCTATAGCCGGCCCCTTATCTGGAAACACCATATATTTT. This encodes CASSAIAGPLSGNTIYF.

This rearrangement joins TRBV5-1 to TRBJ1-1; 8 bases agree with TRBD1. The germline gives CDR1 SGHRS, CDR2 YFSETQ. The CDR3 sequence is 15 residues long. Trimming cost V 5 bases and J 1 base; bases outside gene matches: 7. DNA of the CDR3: TGCGCCAGCAGTTCGCGGACAGGGTCGAACACTGAAGCTTTCTTT. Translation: CASSSRTGSNTEAFF.

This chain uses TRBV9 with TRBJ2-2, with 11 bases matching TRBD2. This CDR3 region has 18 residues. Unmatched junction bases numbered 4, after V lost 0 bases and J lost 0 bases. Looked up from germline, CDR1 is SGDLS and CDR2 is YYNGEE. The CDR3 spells CASSVVSGGASNTGELFF. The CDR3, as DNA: TGTGCCAGCAGCGTAGTTAGCGGGGGGGCGTCGAACACCGGGGAGCTGTTTTTT.

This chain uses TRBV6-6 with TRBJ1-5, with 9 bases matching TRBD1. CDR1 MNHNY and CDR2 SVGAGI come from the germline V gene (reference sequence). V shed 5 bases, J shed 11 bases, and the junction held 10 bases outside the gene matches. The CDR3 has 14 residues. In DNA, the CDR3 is TGTGCCAGCAGTATAGGACAGGGGAGATTGGCCCAGCATTTT. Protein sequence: CASSIGQGRLAQHF.

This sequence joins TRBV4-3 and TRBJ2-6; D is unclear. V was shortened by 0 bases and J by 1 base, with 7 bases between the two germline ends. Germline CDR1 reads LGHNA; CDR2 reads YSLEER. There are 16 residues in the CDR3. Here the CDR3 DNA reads TGCGCCAGCAGCCAAGATTCGTCTTCTGGGGCCAACGTCCTGACTTTC. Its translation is CASSQDSSSGANVLTF.

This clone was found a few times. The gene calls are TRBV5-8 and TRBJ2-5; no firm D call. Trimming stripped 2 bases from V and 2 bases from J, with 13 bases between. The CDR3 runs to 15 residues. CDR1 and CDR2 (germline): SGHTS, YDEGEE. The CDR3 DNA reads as TGTGCCAGCAGCTTCCGTTTCCACGGGCAAGAGACCCAGTACTTC. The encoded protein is CASSFRFHGQETQYF.